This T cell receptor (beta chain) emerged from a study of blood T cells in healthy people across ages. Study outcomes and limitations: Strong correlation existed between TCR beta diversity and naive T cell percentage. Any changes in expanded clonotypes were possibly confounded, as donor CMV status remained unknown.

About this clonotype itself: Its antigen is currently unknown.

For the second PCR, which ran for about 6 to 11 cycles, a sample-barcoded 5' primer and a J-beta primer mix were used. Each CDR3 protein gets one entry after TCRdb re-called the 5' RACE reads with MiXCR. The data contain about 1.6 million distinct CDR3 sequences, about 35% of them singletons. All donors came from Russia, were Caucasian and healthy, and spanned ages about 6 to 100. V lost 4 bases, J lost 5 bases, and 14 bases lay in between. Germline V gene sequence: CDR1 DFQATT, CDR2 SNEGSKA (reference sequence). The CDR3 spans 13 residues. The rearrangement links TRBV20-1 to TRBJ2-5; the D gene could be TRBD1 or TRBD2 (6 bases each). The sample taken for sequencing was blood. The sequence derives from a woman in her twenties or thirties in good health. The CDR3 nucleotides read TGCAGTGCTATTTTGGGGGGCGGGGAGACCCAGTACTTC. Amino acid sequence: CSAILGGGETQYF.